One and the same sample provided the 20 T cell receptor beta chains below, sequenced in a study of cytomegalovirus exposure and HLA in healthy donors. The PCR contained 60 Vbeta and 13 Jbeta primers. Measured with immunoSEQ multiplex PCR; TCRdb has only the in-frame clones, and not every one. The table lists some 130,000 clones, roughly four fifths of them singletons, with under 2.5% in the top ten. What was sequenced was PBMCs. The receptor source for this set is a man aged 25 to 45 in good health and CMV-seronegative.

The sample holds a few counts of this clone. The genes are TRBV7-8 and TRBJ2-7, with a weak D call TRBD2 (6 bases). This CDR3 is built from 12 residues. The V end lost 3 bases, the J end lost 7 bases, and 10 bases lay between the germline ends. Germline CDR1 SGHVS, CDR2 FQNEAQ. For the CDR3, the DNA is TGTGCCAGCAGCTTGGAGGGTTGGGAGCAGTACTTC. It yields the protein CASSLEGWEQYF.

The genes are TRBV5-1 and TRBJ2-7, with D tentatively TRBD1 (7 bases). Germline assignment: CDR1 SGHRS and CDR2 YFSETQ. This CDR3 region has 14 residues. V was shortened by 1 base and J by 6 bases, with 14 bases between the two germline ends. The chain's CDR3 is CASSLFTGDSEQYF. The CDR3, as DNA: TGCGCCAGCAGCTTGTTTACAGGGGACTCCGAGCAGTACTTC. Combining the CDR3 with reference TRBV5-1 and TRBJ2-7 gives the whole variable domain KAGVTQTPRYLIKTRGQQVTLSCSPISGHRSVSWYQQTPGQGLQFLFEYFSETQRNKGNFPGRFSGRQFSNSRSEMNVSTLELGDSALYLCASSLFTGDSEQYFGPGTRLTVT.

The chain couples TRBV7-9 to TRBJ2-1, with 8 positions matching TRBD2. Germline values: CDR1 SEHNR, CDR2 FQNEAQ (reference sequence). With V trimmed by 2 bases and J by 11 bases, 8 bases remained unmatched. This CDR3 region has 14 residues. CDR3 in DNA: TGTGCCAGCAGCTTATACGGACTAGCCAGTAAGCAGTTCTTC. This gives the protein CASSLYGLASKQFF.

The CDR3 DNA sequence: TGTGCCAGCAGCTTAGTTGAGCCCTACGAGCAGTACTTC. Its protein is CASSLVEPYEQYF. The chain combines TRBV7-8 with TRBJ2-7, with unresolved D. The V end was cut by 1 base, the J end by 2 bases, with 6 bases between. The CDR3 is made up of 13 amino acids. Germline CDR1 reads SGHVS; CDR2 reads FQNEAQ.

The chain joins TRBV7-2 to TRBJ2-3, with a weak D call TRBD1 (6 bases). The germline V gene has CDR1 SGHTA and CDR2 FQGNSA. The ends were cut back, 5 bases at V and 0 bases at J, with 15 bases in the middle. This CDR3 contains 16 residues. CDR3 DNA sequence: TGTGCCAGCAGCACCCAGGGGCCTCCGAGCACAGATACGCAGTATTTT. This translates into CASSTQGPPSTDTQYF.

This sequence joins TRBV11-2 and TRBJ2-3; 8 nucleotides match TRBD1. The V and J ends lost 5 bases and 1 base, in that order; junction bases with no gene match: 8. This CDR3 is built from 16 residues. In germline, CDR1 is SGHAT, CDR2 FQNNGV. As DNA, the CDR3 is TGTGCCAGCAGCAAAGGGGCAGGGGGCGGCACAGATACGCAGTATTTT. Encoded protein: CASSKGAGGGTDTQYF.

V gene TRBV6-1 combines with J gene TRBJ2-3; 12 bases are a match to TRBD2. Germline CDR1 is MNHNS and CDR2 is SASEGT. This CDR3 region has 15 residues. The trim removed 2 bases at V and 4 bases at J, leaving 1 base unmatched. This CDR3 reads CASSELAGGADTQYF. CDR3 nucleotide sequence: TGTGCCAGCAGTGAACTAGCGGGAGGGGCAGATACGCAGTATTTT.

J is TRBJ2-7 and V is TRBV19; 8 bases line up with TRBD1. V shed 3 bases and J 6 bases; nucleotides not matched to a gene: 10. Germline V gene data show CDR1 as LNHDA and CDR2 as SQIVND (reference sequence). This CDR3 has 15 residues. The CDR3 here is CASSIPGQGVGEQYF. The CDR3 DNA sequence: TGTGCCAGTAGTATCCCCGGACAGGGTGTCGGCGAGCAGTACTTC.

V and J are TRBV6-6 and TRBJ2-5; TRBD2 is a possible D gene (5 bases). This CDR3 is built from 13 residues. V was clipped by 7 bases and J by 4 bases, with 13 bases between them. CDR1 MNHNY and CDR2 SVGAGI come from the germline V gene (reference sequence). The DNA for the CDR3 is TGTGCCAGCACCTTCACTGGGAGAGAGACCCAGTACTTC. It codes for CASTFTGRETQYF.

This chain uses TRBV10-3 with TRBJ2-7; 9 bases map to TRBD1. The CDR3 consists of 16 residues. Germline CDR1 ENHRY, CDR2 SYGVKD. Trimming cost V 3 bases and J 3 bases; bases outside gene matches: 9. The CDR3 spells CAISDPTQGARYEQYF. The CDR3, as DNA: TGTGCCATCAGTGACCCTACACAGGGGGCGCGCTACGAGCAGTACTTC.

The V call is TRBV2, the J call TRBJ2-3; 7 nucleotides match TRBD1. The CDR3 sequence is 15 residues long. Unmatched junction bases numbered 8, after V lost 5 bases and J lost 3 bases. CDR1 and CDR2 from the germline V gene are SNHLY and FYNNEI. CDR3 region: CASSFDRVVTDTQYF. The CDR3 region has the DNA TGTGCCAGCAGTTTCGACAGGGTTGTAACAGATACGCAGTATTTT.

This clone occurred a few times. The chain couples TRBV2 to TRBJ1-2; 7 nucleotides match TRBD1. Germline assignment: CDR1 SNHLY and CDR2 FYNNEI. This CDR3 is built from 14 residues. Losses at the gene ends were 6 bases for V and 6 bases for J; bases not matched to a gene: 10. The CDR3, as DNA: TGTGCCAGCAGGGGAGAACAGGGGCAGGATGGCTACACCTTC. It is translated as CASRGEQGQDGYTF. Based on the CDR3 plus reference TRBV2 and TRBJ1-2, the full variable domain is EPEVTQTPSHQVTQMGQEVILRCVPISNHLYFYWYRQILGQKVEFLVSFYNNEISEKSEIFDDQFSVERPDGSNFTLKIRSTKLEDSAMYFCASRGEQGQDGYTFGSGTRLTVV.

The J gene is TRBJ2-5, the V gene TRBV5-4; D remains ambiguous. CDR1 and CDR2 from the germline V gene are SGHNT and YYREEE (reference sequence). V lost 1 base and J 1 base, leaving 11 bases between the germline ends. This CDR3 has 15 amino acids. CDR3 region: CASSLLENPQETQYF. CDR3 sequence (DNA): TGTGCCAGCAGCTTGTTAGAAAACCCCCAAGAGACCCAGTACTTC.

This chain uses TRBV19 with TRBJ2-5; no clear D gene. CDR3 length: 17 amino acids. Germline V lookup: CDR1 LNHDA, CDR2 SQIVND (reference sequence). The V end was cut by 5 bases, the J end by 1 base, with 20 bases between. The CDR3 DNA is TGTGCCAGTAGTGATAAGACTTCTACCGATTCCCAAGAGACCCAGTACTTC. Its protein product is CASSDKTSTDSQETQYF.

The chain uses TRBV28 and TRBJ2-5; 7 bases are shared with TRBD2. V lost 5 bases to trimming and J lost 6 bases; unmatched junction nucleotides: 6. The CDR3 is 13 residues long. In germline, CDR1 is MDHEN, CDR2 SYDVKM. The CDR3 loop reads CASSGGREKTQYF. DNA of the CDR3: TGTGCCAGCAGTGGTGGGAGGGAAAAGACCCAGTACTTC. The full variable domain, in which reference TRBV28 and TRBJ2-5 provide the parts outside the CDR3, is DVKVTQSSRYLVKRTGEKVFLECVQDMDHENMFWYRQDPGLGLRLIYFSYDVKMKEKGDIPEGYSVSREKKERFSLILESASTNQTSMYLCASSGGREKTQYFGPGTRLLVL.

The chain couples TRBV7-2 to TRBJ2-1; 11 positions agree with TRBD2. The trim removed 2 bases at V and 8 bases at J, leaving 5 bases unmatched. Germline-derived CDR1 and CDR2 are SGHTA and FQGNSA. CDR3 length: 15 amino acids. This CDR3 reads CASSLYTSGSDEQFF. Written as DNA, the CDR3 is TGTGCCAGCAGCTTATATACTAGCGGGAGCGATGAGCAGTTCTTC.

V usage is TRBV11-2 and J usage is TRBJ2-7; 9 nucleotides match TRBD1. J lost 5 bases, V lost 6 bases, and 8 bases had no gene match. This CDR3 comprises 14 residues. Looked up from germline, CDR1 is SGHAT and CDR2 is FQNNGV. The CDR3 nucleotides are TGTGCCAGCAGACTAGGGGACAGGGTTAACGAGCAGTACTTC. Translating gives CASRLGDRVNEQYF.

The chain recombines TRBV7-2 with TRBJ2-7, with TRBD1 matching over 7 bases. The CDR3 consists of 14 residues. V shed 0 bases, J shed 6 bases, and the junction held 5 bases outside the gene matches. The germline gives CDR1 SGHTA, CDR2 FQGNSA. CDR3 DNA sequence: TGTGCCAGCAGCTTAGCATCACAGGGGCGCGAGCAGTACTTC. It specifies CASSLASQGREQYF.

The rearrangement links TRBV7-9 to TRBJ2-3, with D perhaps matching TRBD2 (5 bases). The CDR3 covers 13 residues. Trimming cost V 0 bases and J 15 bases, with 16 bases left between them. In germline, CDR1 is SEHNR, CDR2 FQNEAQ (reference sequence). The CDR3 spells CASSLAPGSADYF. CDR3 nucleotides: TGTGCCAGCAGCTTAGCCCCGGGGTCGGCCGACTATTTT.

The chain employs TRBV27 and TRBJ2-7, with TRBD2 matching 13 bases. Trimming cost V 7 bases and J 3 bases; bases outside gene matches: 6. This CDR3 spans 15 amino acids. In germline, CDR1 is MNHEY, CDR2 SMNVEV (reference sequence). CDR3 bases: TGTGCCAGCAAGACTAGCGGGAGGACTTACTACGAGCAGTACTTC. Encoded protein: CASKTSGRTYYEQYF.